The rows below give T cell receptor beta chains drawn from one sample of a study of cytomegalovirus exposure and HLA in healthy donors. TCRdb's table, derived via immunoSEQ multiplex PCR, lists solely in-frame clones and lacks some. The sample consists of under 150,000 clones, almost 80% of them appearing once. Sequencing was performed on PBMCs. The source of these receptors is a woman aged 25 to 39 in good health and CMV-seronegative. Each CDR3 is given with its conserved first and last residue. The order of the fields is clone size, J gene, V gene, D gene, CDR3 protein, CDR3 DNA. A D gene is named only where the DNA matches it firmly. Not all rows give a size; the values are once, few, many and, for expanded clones, a class.

>-|TRBJ2-1|TRBV6-6|-
CASSSRGSTNEQFF
TGTGCCAGCAGTTCGCGGGGATCAACCAATGAGCAGTTCTTC
>once|TRBJ2-3|TRBV5-1|TRBD1
CASSPRQGRDTQYF
TGCGCCAGCAGCCCTCGACAGGGCCGAGATACGCAGTATTTT
>-|TRBJ2-1|TRBV7-3|TRBD2
CASSLSGNNEQFF
TGTGCCAGCAGCTTGAGCGGGAACAATGAGCAGTTCTTC
>-|TRBJ2-2|TRBV20-1|-
CSAKDPQGLFF
TGCAGTGCTAAGGACCCACAGGGGCTGTTTTTT
>-|TRBJ1-1|TRBV6-4|-
CASKVRAPNTEAFF
TGTGCCAGCAAGGTCAGGGCCCCGAACACTGAAGCTTTCTTT
>-|TRBJ2-3|TRBV11-2|-
CASSLDKKESLYGADTQYF
TGTGCCAGCAGCTTAGATAAAAAAGAGTCCCTCTACGGGGCAGATACGCAGTATTTT
>-|TRBJ2-7|TRBV5-6|-
CASSQDSSYEQYF
TGTGCCAGCAGCCAAGACAGCTCCTACGAGCAGTACTTC
>-|TRBJ1-4|TRBV7-2|TRBD1
CASSYGGDRGEKLFF
TGTGCCAGCAGCTACGGTGGGGACAGGGGTGAAAAACTGTTTTTT
>-|TRBJ2-2|TRBV7-2|TRBD2
CASSLFGGGRITGELFF
TGTGCCAGCAGCTTATTCGGCGGGGGGCGTATCACCGGGGAGCTGTTTTTT
>-|TRBJ2-7|TRBV6-1|TRBD1
CASSDSTGSIYEQYF
TGTGCCAGCAGTGACTCGACAGGGAGTATATACGAGCAGTACTTC
>-|TRBJ1-2|TRBV10-2|-
CASTELNRGYGYTF
TGCGCCAGCACCGAACTCAATAGGGGATATGGCTACACCTTC
>-|TRBJ1-4|TRBV2|-
CASSERGAPNEKLFF
TGTGCCAGCAGTGAAAGGGGCGCGCCTAATGAAAAACTGTTTTTT
>-|TRBJ2-4|TRBV5-1|-
CASSSQNPRGNIQYF
TGCGCCAGCAGCTCGCAGAATCCTCGGGGGAACATTCAGTACTTC
>once|TRBJ2-1|TRBV7-3|-
CASSLSPLSSYNEQFF
TGTGCCAGCAGCTTAAGTCCTTTGAGCTCCTACAATGAGCAGTTCTTC
>-|TRBJ2-2|TRBV25-1|-
CASSEPHPFSGELFF
TGTGCCAGCAGTGAACCCCACCCATTCAGCGGGGAGCTGTTTTTT